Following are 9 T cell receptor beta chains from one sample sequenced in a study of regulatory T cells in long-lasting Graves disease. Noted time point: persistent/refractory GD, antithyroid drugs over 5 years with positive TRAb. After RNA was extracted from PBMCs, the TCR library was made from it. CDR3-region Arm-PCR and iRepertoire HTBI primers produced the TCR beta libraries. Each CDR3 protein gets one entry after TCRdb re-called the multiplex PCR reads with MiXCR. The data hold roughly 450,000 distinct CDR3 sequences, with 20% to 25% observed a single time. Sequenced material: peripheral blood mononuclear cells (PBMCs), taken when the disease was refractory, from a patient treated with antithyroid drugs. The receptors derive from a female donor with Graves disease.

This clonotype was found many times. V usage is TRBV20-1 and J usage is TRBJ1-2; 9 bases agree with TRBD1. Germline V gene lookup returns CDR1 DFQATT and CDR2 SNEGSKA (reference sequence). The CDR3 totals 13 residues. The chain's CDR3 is CGATGGIDYGYTF. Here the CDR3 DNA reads TGCGGGGCTACAGGGGGCATCGACTATGGCTACACCTTC.

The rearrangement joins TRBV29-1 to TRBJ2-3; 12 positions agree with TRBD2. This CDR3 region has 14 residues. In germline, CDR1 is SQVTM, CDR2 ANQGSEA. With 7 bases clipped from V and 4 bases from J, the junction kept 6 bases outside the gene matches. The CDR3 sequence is CSGTSGRIADTQYF. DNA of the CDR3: TGCAGCGGAACTAGCGGGAGGATTGCAGATACGCAGTATTTT.

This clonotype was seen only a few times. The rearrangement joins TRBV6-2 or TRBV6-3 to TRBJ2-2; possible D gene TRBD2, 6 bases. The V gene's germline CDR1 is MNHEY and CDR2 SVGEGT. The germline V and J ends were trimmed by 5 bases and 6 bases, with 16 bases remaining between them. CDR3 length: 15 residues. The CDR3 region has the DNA TGTGCCAGCAGTCTAGAAGGGACTCTAGCCGGGGAGCTGTTTTTT. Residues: CASSLEGTLAGELFF.

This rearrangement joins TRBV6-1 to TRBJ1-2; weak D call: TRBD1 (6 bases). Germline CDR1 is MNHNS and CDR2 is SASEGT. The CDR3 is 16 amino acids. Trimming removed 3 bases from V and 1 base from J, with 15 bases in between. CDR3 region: CASSESQGVRNYGYTF. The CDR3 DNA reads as TGTGCCAGCAGTGAGTCACAGGGTGTTCGTAACTATGGCTACACCTTC.

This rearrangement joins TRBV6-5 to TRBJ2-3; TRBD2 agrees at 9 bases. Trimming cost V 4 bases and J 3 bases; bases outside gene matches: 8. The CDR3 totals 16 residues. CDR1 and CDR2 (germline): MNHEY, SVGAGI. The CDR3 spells CASSSDRLAGTDTQYF. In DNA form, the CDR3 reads TGTGCCAGCAGTTCCGATCGTCTAGCGGGAACAGATACGCAGTATTTT.

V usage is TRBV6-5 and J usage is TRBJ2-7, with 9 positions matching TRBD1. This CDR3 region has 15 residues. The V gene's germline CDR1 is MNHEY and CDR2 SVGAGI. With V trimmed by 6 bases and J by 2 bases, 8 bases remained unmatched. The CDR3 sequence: CASSYDGDRAYEQYF. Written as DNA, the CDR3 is TGTGCCAGCAGCTACGACGGGGACAGGGCCTACGAGCAGTACTTC.

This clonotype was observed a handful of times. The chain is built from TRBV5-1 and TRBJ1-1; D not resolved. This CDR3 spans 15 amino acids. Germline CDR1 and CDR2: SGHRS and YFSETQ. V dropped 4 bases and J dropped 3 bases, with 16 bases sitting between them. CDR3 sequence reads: CASSPYGPSDTEAFF. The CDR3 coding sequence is TGCGCCAGCAGCCCGTACGGTCCTTCGGACACTGAAGCTTTCTTT.

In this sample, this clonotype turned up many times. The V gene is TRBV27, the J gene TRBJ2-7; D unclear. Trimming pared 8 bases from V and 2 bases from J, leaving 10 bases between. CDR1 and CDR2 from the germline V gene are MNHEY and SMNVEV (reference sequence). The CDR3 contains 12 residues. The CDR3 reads CASGVGTYEQYF. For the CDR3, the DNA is TGTGCCAGCGGGGTGGGGACCTACGAGCAGTACTTC.

DNA for the CDR3: TGTGCCAGCAGTTCCGCTAGCGGGAGGCGCAATGAGCAGTTCTTC. Residues: CASSSASGRRNEQFF. The genes are TRBV28 and TRBJ2-1; the match to TRBD2 covers 11 bases. Trimming at V came to 4 bases and at J to 6 bases, leaving 5 bases not matched to a gene. Germline assignment: CDR1 MDHEN and CDR2 SYDVKM. The CDR3 is 15 amino acids.